The following is a T cell receptor beta chain sequence with its context. The data originate from a study of Ad26.COV2.S vaccination and SARS-CoV-2 variants. Study as a whole: Donor allocation was to the COV1001 Ad26.COV2.S trial arm. Intramuscular Ad26.COV2.S at 5x10^10 or 1x10^11 viral particles.

Described treatment: roughly 18 received Ad26.COV2.S at low or high dose, single or two shots; roughly 5 received placebo; per-sample allocation not given. Collection of the samples took place on day 63 after the first injection of vaccine or placebo. An adult aged 18-55 years in Boston served as the donor. With 7 bases removed from V and 2 bases from J, the gap between germline ends came to 9 bases. The CDR3 consists of 12 residues. From germline, CDR1 is SGHKS and CDR2 YYEKEE (reference sequence). TCRdb's table, derived via immunoSEQ multiplex PCR, lists solely in-frame clones and lacks some. This sample carries hundreds of thousands of clones, roughly 90% of them seen once, and the ten largest clones take nearly 1.5%.

The receptor was derived from a person between 18 and 60 years old who received the Ad26.COV2.S COVID-19 vaccine or a placebo. The chain joins TRBV5-5 to TRBJ1-2, with D tentatively TRBD1 (6 bases). The starting material was peripheral blood, obtained in a trial of Ad26.COV2.S vaccine versus placebo. CDR3 region: CASGDTNYGYTF. The CDR3 DNA reads as TGTGCCAGCGGGGACACCAACTATGGCTACACCTTC.